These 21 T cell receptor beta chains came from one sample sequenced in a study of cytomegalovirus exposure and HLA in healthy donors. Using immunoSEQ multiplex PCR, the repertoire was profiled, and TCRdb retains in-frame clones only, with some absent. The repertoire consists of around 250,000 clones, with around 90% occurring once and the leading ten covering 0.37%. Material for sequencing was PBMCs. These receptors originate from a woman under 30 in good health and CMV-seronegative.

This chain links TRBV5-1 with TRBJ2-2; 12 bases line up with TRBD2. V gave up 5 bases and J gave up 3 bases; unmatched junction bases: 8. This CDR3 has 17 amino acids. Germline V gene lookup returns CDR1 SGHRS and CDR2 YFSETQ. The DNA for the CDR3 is TGCGCCAGCAGTCCCGGGACTAGCGGGCGAGACACCGGGGAGCTGTTTTTT. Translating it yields CASSPGTSGRDTGELFF.

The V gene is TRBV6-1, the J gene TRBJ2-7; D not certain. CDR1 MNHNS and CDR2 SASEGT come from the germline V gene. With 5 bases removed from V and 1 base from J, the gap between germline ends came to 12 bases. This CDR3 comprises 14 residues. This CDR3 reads CASSTSRNSYEQYF. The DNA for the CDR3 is TGTGCCAGCAGTACGTCCAGGAATTCCTACGAGCAGTACTTC.

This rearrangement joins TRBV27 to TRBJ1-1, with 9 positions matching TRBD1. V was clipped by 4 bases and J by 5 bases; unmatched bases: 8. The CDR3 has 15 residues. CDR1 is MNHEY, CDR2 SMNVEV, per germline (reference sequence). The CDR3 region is CASSSLQGAGTEAFF. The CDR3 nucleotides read TGTGCCAGCAGTTCTTTACAGGGGGCGGGTACTGAAGCTTTCTTT.

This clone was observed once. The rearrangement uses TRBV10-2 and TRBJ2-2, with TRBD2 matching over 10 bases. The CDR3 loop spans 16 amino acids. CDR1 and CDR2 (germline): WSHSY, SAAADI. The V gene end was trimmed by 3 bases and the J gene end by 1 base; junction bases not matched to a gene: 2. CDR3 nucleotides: TGCGCCAGCAGTGACCTAGCGGGGGTGAACACCGGGGAGCTGTTTTTT. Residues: CASSDLAGVNTGELFF.

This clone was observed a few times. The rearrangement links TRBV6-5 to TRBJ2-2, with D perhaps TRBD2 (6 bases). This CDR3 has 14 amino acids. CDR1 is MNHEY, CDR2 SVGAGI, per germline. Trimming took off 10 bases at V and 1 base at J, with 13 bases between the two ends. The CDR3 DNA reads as TGTGCCACAAGGCGGGGCGTGAACACCGGGGAGCTGTTTTTT. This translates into CATRRGVNTGELFF.

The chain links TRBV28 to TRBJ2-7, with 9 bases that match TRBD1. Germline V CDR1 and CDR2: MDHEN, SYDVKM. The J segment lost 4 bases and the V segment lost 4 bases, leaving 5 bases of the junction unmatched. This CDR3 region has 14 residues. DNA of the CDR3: TGTGCCAGCAGTTATGGGACAGGGTCTTACGAGCAGTACTTC. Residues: CASSYGTGSYEQYF.

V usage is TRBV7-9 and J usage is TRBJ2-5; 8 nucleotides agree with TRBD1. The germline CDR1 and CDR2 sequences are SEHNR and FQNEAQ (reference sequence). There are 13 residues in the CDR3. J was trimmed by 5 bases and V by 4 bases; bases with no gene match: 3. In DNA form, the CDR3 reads TGTGCCAGCAGCTGGACAGGGTTGGAGACCCAGTACTTC. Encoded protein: CASSWTGLETQYF. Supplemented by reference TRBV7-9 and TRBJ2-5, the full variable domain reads DTGVSQNPRHKITKRGQNVTFRCDPISEHNRLYWYRQTLGQGPEFLTYFQNEAQLEKSRLLSDRFSAERPKGSFSTLEIQRTEQGDSAMYLCASSWTGLETQYFGPGTRLLVL.

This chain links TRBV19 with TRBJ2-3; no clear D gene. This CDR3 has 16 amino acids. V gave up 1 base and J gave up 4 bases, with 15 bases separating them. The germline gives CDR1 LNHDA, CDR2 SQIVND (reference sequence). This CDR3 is CASSIASATAADTQYF. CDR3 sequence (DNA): TGTGCCAGTAGTATAGCGTCGGCTACGGCGGCAGATACGCAGTATTTT.

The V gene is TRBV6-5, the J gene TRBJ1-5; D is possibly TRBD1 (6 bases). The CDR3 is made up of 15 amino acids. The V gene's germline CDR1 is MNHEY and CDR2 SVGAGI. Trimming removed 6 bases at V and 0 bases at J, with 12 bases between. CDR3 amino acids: CASSRQAYSNQPQHF. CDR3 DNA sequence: TGTGCCAGCAGCCGACAGGCTTATAGCAATCAGCCCCAGCATTTT.

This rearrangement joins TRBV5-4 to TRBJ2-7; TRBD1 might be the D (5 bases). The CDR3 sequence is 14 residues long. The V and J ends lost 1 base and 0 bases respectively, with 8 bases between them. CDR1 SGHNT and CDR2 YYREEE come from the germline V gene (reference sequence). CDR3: CASSLRGLSYEQYV. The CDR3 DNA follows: TGTGCCAGCAGCTTGAGGGGTCTCTCCTACGAGCAGTACGTC.

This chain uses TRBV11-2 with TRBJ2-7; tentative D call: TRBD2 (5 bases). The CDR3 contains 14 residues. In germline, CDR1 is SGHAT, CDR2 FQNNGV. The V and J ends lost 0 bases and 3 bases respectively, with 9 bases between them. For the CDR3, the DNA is TGTGCCAGCAGCTTAGACTCGGGGTTCTACGAGCAGTACTTC. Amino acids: CASSLDSGFYEQYF.

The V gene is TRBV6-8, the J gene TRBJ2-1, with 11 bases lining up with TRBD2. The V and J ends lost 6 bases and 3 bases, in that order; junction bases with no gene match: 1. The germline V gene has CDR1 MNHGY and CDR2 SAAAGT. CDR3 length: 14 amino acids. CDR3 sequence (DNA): TGTGCCAGCAGCGGACTAGCGGGCTACAATGAGCAGTTCTTC. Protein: CASSGLAGYNEQFF.

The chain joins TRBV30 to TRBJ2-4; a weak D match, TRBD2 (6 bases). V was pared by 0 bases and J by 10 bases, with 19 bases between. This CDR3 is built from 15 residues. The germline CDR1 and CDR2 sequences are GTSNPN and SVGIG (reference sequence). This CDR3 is CAWSVFTGLGAIQYF. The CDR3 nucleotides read TGTGCCTGGAGTGTTTTTACGGGACTTGGTGCGATTCAGTACTTC.

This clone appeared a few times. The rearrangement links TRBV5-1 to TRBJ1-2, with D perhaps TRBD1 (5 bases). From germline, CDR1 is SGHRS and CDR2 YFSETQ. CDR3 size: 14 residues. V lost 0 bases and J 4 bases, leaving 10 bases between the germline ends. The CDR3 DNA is TGCGCCAGCAGCTTGGCATTTGACAGCTATGGCTACACCTTC. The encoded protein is CASSLAFDSYGYTF.

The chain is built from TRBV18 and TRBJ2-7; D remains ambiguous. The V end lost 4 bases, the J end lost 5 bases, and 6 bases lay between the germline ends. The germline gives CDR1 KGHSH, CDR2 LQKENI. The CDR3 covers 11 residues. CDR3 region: CASSLTDEQYF. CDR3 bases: TGTGCCAGCTCACTAACGGACGAGCAGTACTTC.

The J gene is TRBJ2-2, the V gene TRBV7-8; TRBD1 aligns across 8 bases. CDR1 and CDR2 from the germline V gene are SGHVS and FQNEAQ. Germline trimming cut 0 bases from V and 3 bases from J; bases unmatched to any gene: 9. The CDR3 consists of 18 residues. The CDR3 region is CASSLAQGALSYTGELFF. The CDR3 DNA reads TGTGCCAGCAGCTTAGCGCAGGGGGCCCTTTCCTACACCGGGGAGCTGTTTTTT. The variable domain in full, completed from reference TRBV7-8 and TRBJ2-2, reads GAGVSQSPRYKVAKRGQDVALRCDPISGHVSLFWYQQALGQGPEFLTYFQNEAQLDKSGLPSDRFFAERPEGSVSTLKIQRTQQEDSAVYLCASSLAQGALSYTGELFFGEGSRLTVL.

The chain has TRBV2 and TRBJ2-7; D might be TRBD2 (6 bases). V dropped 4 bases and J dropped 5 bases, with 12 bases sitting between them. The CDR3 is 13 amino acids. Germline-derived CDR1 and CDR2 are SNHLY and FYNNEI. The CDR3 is CASSVAGRNEQYF. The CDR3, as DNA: TGTGCCAGCAGTGTAGCAGGGAGGAACGAGCAGTACTTC.

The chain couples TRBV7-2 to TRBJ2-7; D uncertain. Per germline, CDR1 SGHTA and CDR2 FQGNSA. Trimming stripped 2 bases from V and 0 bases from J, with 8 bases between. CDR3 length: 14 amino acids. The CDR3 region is CASSLSRHSYEQYF. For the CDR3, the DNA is TGTGCCAGCAGCTTAAGTAGACACTCCTACGAGCAGTACTTC.

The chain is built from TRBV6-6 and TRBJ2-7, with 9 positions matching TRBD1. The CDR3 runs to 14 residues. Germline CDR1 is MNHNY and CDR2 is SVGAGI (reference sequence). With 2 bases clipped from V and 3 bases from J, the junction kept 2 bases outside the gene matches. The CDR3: CASSYVGQGYEQYF. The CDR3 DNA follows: TGTGCCAGCAGTTACGTGGGACAGGGCTACGAGCAGTACTTC.

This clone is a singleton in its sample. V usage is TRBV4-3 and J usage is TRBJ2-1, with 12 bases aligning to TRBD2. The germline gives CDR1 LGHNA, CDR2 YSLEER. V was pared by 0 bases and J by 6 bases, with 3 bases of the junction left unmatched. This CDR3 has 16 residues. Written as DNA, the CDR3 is TGCGCCAGCAGCCAAGATCTAGCGGGGGGGTTCAATGAGCAGTTCTTC. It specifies CASSQDLAGGFNEQFF.

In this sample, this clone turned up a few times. In DNA, the CDR3 is TGTGCCAGCAGTTTAGCGGGAGGGCAGCCCCAGCATTTT. This codes for CASSLAGGQPQHF. The chain employs TRBV27 and TRBJ1-5, with D unclear. CDR1 MNHEY and CDR2 SMNVEV come from the germline V gene (reference sequence). This CDR3 is built from 13 residues. V lost 2 bases, J lost 7 bases, and 9 bases lay in between.